This T cell receptor (beta chain) was identified in a study of identical twins. General study points: Invariant populations such as MAIT and iNKT cells could partly muddle zero-insertion analyses. In cord blood, abundant beta clonotypes had fewer insertions; memory showed no trend.

Only a few counts were recorded for this clonotype. The antigen remains unidentified. The CDR3 length is 13 residues. Germline V CDR1 and CDR2: MNHNS, SASEGT. V gave up 9 bases and J gave up 0 bases, with 9 bases separating them. Unique molecular identifiers were present on the cDNA, which also gained a universal primer site by template switching. TCRdb used MiXCR to reprocess the 5' RACE reads, holding one entry per CDR3 protein. This sample has some 240,000 distinct CDR3 sequences, with about 10% found just once. The chain combines TRBV6-1 with TRBJ2-1; a weak D match, TRBD1 (6 bases). What was sequenced was memory T cells sorted from blood. This TCR came from a man in his forties or fifties in good health. CDR3 loop: CASRQVSYNEQFF. The CDR3 nucleotides read TGTGCCAGTCGACAGGTCTCCTACAATGAGCAGTTCTTC.